Below are 26 T cell receptor beta chains sequenced from a single sample in a study of blood T cells in healthy people across ages. Through a sample-barcoded 5' primer and a J-beta primer mix, a second PCR was run for roughly 6 to 11 cycles. TCRdb re-called the 5' RACE reads with MiXCR, one entry per CDR3 protein. The sample consists of about 1.5 million distinct CDR3 sequences, 40% to 45% of them appearing once. Sequenced: blood. The receptors stem from a woman younger than 30 in good health.

The chain couples TRBV6-2 or TRBV6-3 to TRBJ2-7; D possibly matches TRBD1 or TRBD2 (5 bases each). V shed 2 bases and J shed 7 bases, with 21 bases lying between them. The CDR3 consists of 16 residues. CDR1 is MNHEY and CDR2 is SVGEGT in the germline V gene. The CDR3 DNA is TGTGCCAGCAGTTACAATCGTGGGACCATACACAATGAGCAGTACTTC. Residues: CASSYNRGTIHNEQYF.

The genes are TRBV25-1 and TRBJ2-5; 12 bases are shared with TRBD1. Germline V gene sequence: CDR1 MGHDK, CDR2 SYGVNS. The CDR3 consists of 14 residues. V trimming: 4 bases; J trimming: 11 bases; junction bases outside the gene matches: 8. This CDR3 is CASSGGQGAREQYF. In DNA form, the CDR3 reads TGTGCCAGCAGTGGGGGACAGGGGGCAAGAGAGCAGTACTTC.

This clonotype was counted between two and nine times. The rearrangement joins TRBV7-9 to TRBJ2-4; 8 bases are shared with TRBD1. Matching the DNA end better, TRBJ2-5 makes the J call doubtful. This CDR3 is 13 amino acids long. The germline gives CDR1 SEHNR, CDR2 FQNEAQ (reference sequence). For the CDR3, the DNA is TGTGCCAGCAACCCACAGGGGGGTGAGACCCAGTACTTC. Its translation: CASNPQGGETQYF.

V and J are TRBV6-6 and TRBJ2-4, with 12 bases aligning to TRBD2. The length of the CDR3 is 16 residues. V gave up 6 bases and J gave up 15 bases; unmatched junction bases: 18. CDR1 is MNHNY, CDR2 SVGAGI, per germline (reference sequence). The CDR3 is CASSSALAGGQETLYF. The CDR3 DNA follows: TGTGCCAGCAGCTCGGCACTAGCGGGGGGACAAGAGACCCTGTACTTC.

The DNA for the CDR3 is TGTGCCAGCAGCTTAGCAAGGACAGGGGAAGAAGAGTCGATTCGTGAGCAGTTCTTC. Its translation is CASSLARTGEEESIREQFF. J is TRBJ2-1 and V is TRBV13; 9 bases are shared with TRBD1. Germline assignment: CDR1 PRHDT and CDR2 FYEKMQ (reference sequence). The CDR3 is 19 amino acids. J lost 9 bases, V lost 1 base, and 19 bases had no gene match.

V is TRBV6-4 and J is TRBJ1-1; maybe TRBD1 (5 bases). Per the germline V gene, CDR1 is MRHNA and CDR2 is SNTAGT. The CDR3 runs to 10 residues. Deletions cut 9 bases from V and 12 bases from J, with 14 bases between. The CDR3 is CASPGAATFF. Here the CDR3 DNA reads TGTGCCAGTCCCGGGGCAGCAACTTTCTTT.

This clonotype was counted a few times. This chain joins TRBV29-1 and TRBJ1-6; TRBD1 is a possible D gene (5 bases). Germline V gene sequence: CDR1 SQVTM, CDR2 ANQGSEA. V lost 7 bases and J 2 bases, leaving 15 bases between the germline ends. The CDR3 runs to 15 residues. Written as DNA, the CDR3 is TGCAGCGAATGCGGGGGTCTTACCTATAATTCACCCCTCCACTTT. Translated: CSECGGLTYNSPLHF.

A few counts support this clonotype. The chain is built from TRBV20-1 and TRBJ1-2; 8 nucleotides match TRBD1. The germline gives CDR1 DFQATT, CDR2 SNEGSKA (reference sequence). There are 15 residues in the CDR3. After removal of 7 bases from V and 2 bases from J, the junction contained 12 bases not matched to a gene. CDR3 amino acids: CSVQSPGQANYGYTF. The CDR3 DNA reads TGCAGTGTTCAGTCCCCGGGACAGGCCAACTATGGCTACACCTTC.

Only one count was recorded for this clonotype. The chain employs TRBV3-1 and TRBJ2-7, with TRBD1 matching over 7 bases. With the DNA end fitting TRBJ2-5 better, the J assignment may be wrong. The CDR3 extends over 14 amino acids. Germline loops: CDR1 LGHDT, CDR2 YNNKEL (reference sequence). The CDR3 DNA reads TGTGCCAGCAGGCCCAGACAGGGTCTGGAGACCCAGTACTTC. This translates into CASRPRQGLETQYF.

The chain carries TRBV29-1 and TRBJ2-3; 9 positions agree with TRBD1. The germline CDR1 and CDR2 sequences are SQVTM and ANQGSEA. The V and J ends lost 4 bases and 9 bases, in that order; junction bases with no gene match: 8. This CDR3 has 13 amino acids. Written as DNA, the CDR3 is TGCAGCGTTGTGCCGGGACAGGGAGTCACGCAGTATTTT. This translates into CSVVPGQGVTQYF.

V usage is TRBV9 and J usage is TRBJ1-1; D uncertain. Trimming left V 4 bases short and J 10 bases short, with 17 bases between. CDR3 length equals 13 residues. Germline CDR1 reads SGDLS; CDR2 reads YYNGEE. The DNA of the CDR3 is TGTGCCAGCAGCCCTGGTCCCGCCGGTTTAGCTTTCTTT. Its protein product is CASSPGPAGLAFF.

J is TRBJ1-4 and V is TRBV25-1; possibly TRBD1 for D (6 bases). The CDR3 is made up of 11 amino acids. V was trimmed by 2 bases and J by 12 bases, leaving 7 bases between them. Germline CDR1 is MGHDK and CDR2 is SYGVNS. The chain's CDR3 is CASSERGELFF. The CDR3 DNA is TGTGCCAGCAGTGAAAGGGGGGAACTGTTTTTT. Full variable domain (remainder filled in from reference TRBV25-1 and TRBJ1-4): EADIYQTPRYLVIGTGKKITLECSQTMGHDKMYWYQQDPGMELHLIHYSYGVNSTEKGDLSSESTVSRIRTEHFPLTLESARPSHTSQYLCASSERGELFFGSGTQLSVL.

The CDR3 sequence is CASSAPTASSYEQYF. The CDR3 coding sequence is TGCGCCAGCAGCGCACCGACAGCGAGCTCCTACGAGCAGTACTTC. The J gene is TRBJ2-7, the V gene TRBV5-1, with D perhaps TRBD1 (5 bases). Germline assignment: CDR1 SGHRS and CDR2 YFSETQ. V was clipped by 4 bases and J by 0 bases, with 14 bases between them. The CDR3 contains 15 residues.

V usage is TRBV6-5 and J usage is TRBJ1-1; tentative D call: TRBD1 (5 bases). Trimming removed 2 bases at V and 4 bases at J, with 14 bases between. CDR1 and CDR2 from the germline V gene are MNHEY and SVGAGI. This CDR3 comprises 15 residues. The CDR3 region has the DNA TGTGCCAGCAGTTACGGGGGAGCCCTCAGCACTGAAGCTTTCTTT. It encodes CASSYGGALSTEAFF.

The chain uses TRBV20-1 and TRBJ2-7, with TRBD2 identical over 8 bases. V dropped 3 bases and J dropped 3; count of bases not matched to a gene: 4. This CDR3 has 13 residues. Germline CDR1 is DFQATT and CDR2 is SNEGSKA (reference sequence). The CDR3 is CSARGTSYYEQYF. CDR3 sequence (DNA): TGCAGTGCTAGGGGGACTAGTTACTACGAGCAGTACTTC.

The chain links TRBV20-1 to TRBJ2-7; weak D call: TRBD2 (5 bases). Germline V lookup: CDR1 DFQATT, CDR2 SNEGSKA (reference sequence). Trimming left V 2 bases short and J 2 bases short, with 10 bases between. This CDR3 region has 13 residues. The CDR3 nucleotides are TGCAGTGCTAGACGAGAGGGCACCTACGAGCAGTACTTC. Protein product: CSARREGTYEQYF.

This clonotype was found a few times. The chain combines TRBV6-2 or TRBV6-3 with TRBJ2-3, with 9 bases lining up with TRBD2. The V gene's germline CDR1 is MNHEY and CDR2 SVGEGT. This CDR3 region has 16 residues. Trimming took 4 bases from V and 1 from J; bases not matched to a gene: 6. The CDR3 sequence: CASSSPSGTRTDTQYF. In DNA, the CDR3 is TGTGCCAGCAGTTCACCTAGCGGGACCCGCACAGATACGCAGTATTTT.

CDR3 loop: CASSFGGYGGNTIYF. Written as DNA, the CDR3 is TGTGCCAGCAGTTTCGGAGGGTATGGCGGAAACACCATATATTTT. This chain joins TRBV12-3 or TRBV12-4 and TRBJ1-3; D remains ambiguous. The CDR3 extends over 15 amino acids. Trimming stripped 3 bases from V and 4 bases from J, with 13 bases between.

The V call is TRBV4-1, the J call TRBJ2-5, with D possibly being TRBD2 (6 bases). The J call is uncertain, as TRBJ2-7 better fits the DNA end. The CDR3 contains 16 residues. Germline V gives CDR1 MGHRA, CDR2 YSYEKL. The CDR3 DNA follows: TGCGCCAGCAGCCCACCGGCGGGAAGGAAAACTTACGAGCAGTACTTC. Protein product: CASSPPAGRKTYEQYF.

This clonotype has ten or more counts. The V call is TRBV6-5, the J call TRBJ2-7; possibly TRBD1 or TRBD2 for D (5 bases each). The V gene's germline CDR1 is MNHEY and CDR2 SVGAGI. This CDR3 has 13 residues. Deletions cut 4 bases from V and 0 bases from J, with 7 bases between. In nucleotides, the CDR3 is TGTGCCAGCAGTTGGGGGACCTCCTACGAGCAGTACTTC. This translates into CASSWGTSYEQYF.

The rearrangement joins TRBV2 to TRBJ2-7, with TRBD2 matching over 10 bases. The J call is doubtful: the DNA matches TRBJ2-5 better. This CDR3 contains 15 residues. CDR1 is SNHLY and CDR2 is FYNNEI in the germline V gene. The CDR3 loop is CASSQSSGGSGTQYF. The DNA of the CDR3 is TGTGCCAGCAGTCAAAGTAGCGGGGGGTCGGGGACCCAGTACTTC.

DNA for the CDR3: TGTGCCAGCAGCCAAGATAACAGCCCGGGGGTTCAGCCCCAGCATTTT. The encoded protein is CASSQDNSPGVQPQHF. The chain joins TRBV14 to TRBJ1-5; D possibly corresponds to TRBD1 (5 bases). The germline V gene encodes CDR1 SGHDN and CDR2 FVKESK. Trimming pared 0 bases from V and 6 bases from J, leaving 15 bases between. The CDR3 consists of 16 residues.

This clonotype has a single count. This sequence joins TRBV6-6 and TRBJ2-4; no reliable D call. Germline CDR1 MNHNY, CDR2 SVGAGI (reference sequence). CDR3 length: 15 amino acids. Trimming left V 2 bases short and J 0 bases short, with 8 bases between. As DNA, the CDR3 is TGTGCCAGCAGTTACCCGATCCTAGCCAAAAACATTCAGTACTTC. Translation gives CASSYPILAKNIQYF.

This clonotype turned up a few times. The J gene is TRBJ2-3, the V gene TRBV4-3; 7 nucleotides line up with TRBD2. V shed 0 bases and J 4 bases; nucleotides not matched to a gene: 19. Per germline, CDR1 LGHNA and CDR2 YSLEER. The CDR3 is made up of 20 amino acids. CDR3 protein: CASSQDPLSGRAGLADTQYF. Written as DNA, the CDR3 is TGCGCCAGCAGCCAAGATCCCCTCTCGGGTAGAGCGGGACTGGCAGATACGCAGTATTTT.

In its sample, this clonotype was seen a few times. The rearrangement links TRBV2 to TRBJ2-4, with TRBD1 matching over 7 bases. After removal of 7 bases from V and 15 bases from J, the junction contained 12 bases not matched to a gene. This CDR3 has 12 residues. Germline CDR1 is SNHLY and CDR2 is FYNNEI. The CDR3 is CASNRDSDQPYF. CDR3 DNA sequence: TGTGCCAGCAACCGGGACAGTGACCAGCCGTACTTC.

The V and J genes are TRBV6-1 and TRBJ2-7; D remains ambiguous. V was cut by 7 bases and J by 0 bases, with 7 bases left in between. The CDR3 is 12 amino acids. Germline loops: CDR1 MNHNS, CDR2 SASEGT. The CDR3: CASTDRSYEQYF. CDR3 DNA: TGTGCCAGCACGGACCGCTCCTACGAGCAGTACTTC.